The sample holds a few counts of the clone carrying this T cell receptor beta chain. Its cognate antigen is unknown. Over 8 ml fresh peripheral blood yielded the PBMCs. V was clipped by 5 bases and J by 5 bases; unmatched bases: 3. There are 14 residues in the CDR3. Germline V CDR1 and CDR2: SQVTM, ANQGSEA. What was amplified from RNA transcripts were TCR beta CDR3 regions. A set of HTBI primers served as the primers for a first-round RT-PCR of the TCR CDR3. One entry per CDR3 protein results from TCRdb running MiXCR on the multiplex PCR reads. Of about half a million distinct CDR3 sequences listed, 22% are singletons. This record comes from a study of T cells in Graves' hyperthyroidism and ophthalmopathy. Findings and limits, study-wide: Onset of ophthalmopathy came a median 6.5 months after the model predicted it.

This TCR derives from a woman between 70 and 85 years old with Graves' ophthalmopathy. Input material: blood. V and J are TRBV29-1 and TRBJ2-5; 15 bases are shared with TRBD2. CDR3 loop: CSVRGTSGRETQYF. As DNA, the CDR3 is TGCAGCGTTCGCGGGACTAGCGGGAGGGAGACCCAGTACTTC.